This T cell receptor beta chain was documented in a study of T cells in localized non-small cell lung cancer. Whole-study findings and limits: Tumor trailed uninvolved adjacent lung in T cell clonality, which peaked there.

On this clone: No antigen is known for it.

The CDR3 loop spans 14 amino acids. V was cut by 2 bases and J by 3 bases, with 9 bases left in between. Germline V gene sequence: CDR1 MNHNY, CDR2 SVGAGI (reference sequence). Sequencing was performed with immunoSEQ multiplex PCR; in TCRdb, only in-frame clones are kept and a portion is missing. The table lists 50,000 to 75,000 clones, about 90% of them singletons. This chain links TRBV6-6 with TRBJ2-3; D gene uncertain. The specimen comprised peripheral blood, sampled before any cancer treatment. The receptor comes from a man aged 40-75 years with stage I squamous cell lung carcinoma. The chain's CDR3 is CASSYNPLTDTQYF. The CDR3 DNA sequence: TGTGCCAGCAGTTACAATCCCCTAACAGATACGCAGTATTTT.